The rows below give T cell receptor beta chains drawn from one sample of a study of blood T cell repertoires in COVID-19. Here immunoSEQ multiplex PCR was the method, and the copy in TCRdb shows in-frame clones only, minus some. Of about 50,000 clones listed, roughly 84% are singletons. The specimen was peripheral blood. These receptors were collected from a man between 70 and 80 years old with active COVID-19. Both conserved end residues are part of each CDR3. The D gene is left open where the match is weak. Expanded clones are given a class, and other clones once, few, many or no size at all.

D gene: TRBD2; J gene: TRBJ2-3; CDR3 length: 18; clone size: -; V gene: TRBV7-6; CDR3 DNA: TGTGCCAGCAGCTCAAGACTAGCGGGAGGGAGATTGACAGATACGCAGTATTTT; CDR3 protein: CASSSRLAGGRLTDTQYF
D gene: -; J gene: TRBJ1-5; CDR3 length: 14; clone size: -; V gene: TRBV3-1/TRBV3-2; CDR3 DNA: TGTGCCAGCAGCCAAGAACCCGGGGTTCAGCCCCAGCATTTT; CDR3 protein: CASSQEPGVQPQHF
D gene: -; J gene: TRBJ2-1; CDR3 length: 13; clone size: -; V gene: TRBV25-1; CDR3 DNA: TGTGCCAGCAGTTATCGGGTAGACAATGAGCAGTTCTTC; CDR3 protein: CASSYRVDNEQFF
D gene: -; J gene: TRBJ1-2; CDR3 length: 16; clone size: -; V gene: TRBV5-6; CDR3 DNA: TGTGCCAGCAGCCCACGCCCGCCAGATACTAACTATGGCTACACCTTC; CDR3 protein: CASSPRPPDTNYGYTF
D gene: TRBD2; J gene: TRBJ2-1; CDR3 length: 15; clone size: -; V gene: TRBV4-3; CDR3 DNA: TGCGCCAGCAGCCGCCTAGCGGGAAACTACAATGAGCAGTTCTTC; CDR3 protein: CASSRLAGNYNEQFF
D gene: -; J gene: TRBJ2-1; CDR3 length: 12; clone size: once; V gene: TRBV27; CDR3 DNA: TGTGCCAGCAGTCCAGGGTGGAATGAGCAGTTCTTC; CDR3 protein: CASSPGWNEQFF
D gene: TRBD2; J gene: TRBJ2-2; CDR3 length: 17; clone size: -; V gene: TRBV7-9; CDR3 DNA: TGTGCCAGCAGCAAACTAGCGGGATTATTAGGTACCGGGGAGCTGTTTTTT; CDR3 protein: CASSKLAGLLGTGELFF
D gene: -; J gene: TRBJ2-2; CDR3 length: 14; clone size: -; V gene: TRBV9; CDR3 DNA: TGTGCCAGCAGCGTAGGGGGCAGCGCCGGGGAGCTGTTTTTT; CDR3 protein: CASSVGGSAGELFF
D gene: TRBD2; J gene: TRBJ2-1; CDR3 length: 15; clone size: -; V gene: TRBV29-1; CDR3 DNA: TGCAGCGTCTACCTACTAGCGGGAGTCTACAATGAGCAGTTCTTC; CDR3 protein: CSVYLLAGVYNEQFF
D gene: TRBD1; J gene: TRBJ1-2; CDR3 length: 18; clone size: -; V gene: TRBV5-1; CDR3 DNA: TGCGCCAGCAGCTTGGGACGAGGGACAGGGGGTTTGAACTATGGCTACACCTTC; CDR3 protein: CASSLGRGTGGLNYGYTF
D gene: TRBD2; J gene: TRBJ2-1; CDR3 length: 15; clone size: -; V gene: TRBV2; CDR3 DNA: TGTGCCAGCACCAGGACTAGCGGGAAAACGAATGAGCAGTTCTTC; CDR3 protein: CASTRTSGKTNEQFF
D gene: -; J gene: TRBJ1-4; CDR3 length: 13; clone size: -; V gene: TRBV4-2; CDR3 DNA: TGTGCCAGTAACAGGGCCGGACGGGAAAAACTGTTTTTT; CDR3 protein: CASNRAGREKLFF